These T cell receptor beta chains were read from a single sample in a study of human thymus T cells. Only in-frame clones appear in the TCRdb table, and some are missing; sequencing was by immunoSEQ multiplex PCR. The table records about 78,000 clones, nearly 98% of them present only once. The sequenced material came from thymus tissue. These receptor sequences come from a boy in the first two years of life with a congenital heart defect but otherwise immunologically healthy. Each CDR3 is given without its conserved first and last residue. The order of the fields is V gene, CDR3 length, J gene, CDR3 protein.

>TRBV25-1|12|TRBJ2-2
ASRLAGGIGELF
>TRBV2|11|TRBJ2-4
ASSDMSANIQY
>TRBV11-3|12|TRBJ2-7
ASSLTPGLYEQY
>TRBV27|13|TRBJ2-5
ASSLSDGRSETQY
>TRBV7-2|11|TRBJ1-6
ASSLQGGSPLH
>TRBV7-9|13|TRBJ1-3
ASSDPQGSGNTIY
>TRBV28|9|TRBJ2-3
ASSLAFTQY
>TRBV7-2|17|TRBJ2-2
ASSLAQGAGGPRRGELF
>TRBV6-1|15|TRBJ2-5
ASSVPLAGVSGETQY
>TRBV11-2|15|TRBJ2-2
ASSHGSRGRNTGELF
>TRBV6-5|12|TRBJ2-5
ASNQRDQGETQY
>TRBV14|15|TRBJ2-1
ASSKARLAGVGNEQF
>TRBV15|14|TRBJ1-5
ATSRDRDRGNQPQH
>TRBV5-1|12|TRBJ2-7
ASSLGQGAYEQY
>TRBV18|20|TRBJ1-6
ASSPPTGIEGRSSSYNSPLH
>TRBV4-1|16|TRBJ1-5
ASSPKVNRVTGNQPQH
>TRBV6-1|15|TRBJ2-5
ASSDAQSRGPQETQY
>TRBV4-1|14|TRBJ1-2
ASSQDLGGWAYGYT
>TRBV9|16|TRBJ2-1
ASSVGWSPYYSYNEQF
>TRBV9|13|TRBJ2-7
ASSVERDRGEEQY
>TRBV19|14|TRBJ1-5
ASRRDSPYSNQPQH
>TRBV2|13|TRBJ2-3
ASSGDRAGRDTQY
>TRBV5-1|14|TRBJ2-7
ASSLIAPQPLYEQY
>TRBV4-1|12|TRBJ2-5
ASSQDVGTQAQY
>TRBV15|17|TRBJ1-4
ATSRGSKDRGALSEKLF
>TRBV30|12|TRBJ2-6
ACVRDSGANVLT
>TRBV29-1|14|TRBJ1-1
SPRMWRGPANTEAF
>TRBV6-1|15|TRBJ2-3
ASSEAAGNLSTDTQY
>TRBV9|16|TRBJ2-7
ASSASQPPDGAPYEQY
>TRBV5-6|16|TRBJ2-1
ASSLSPLKAGPHEWQF
>TRBV13|15|TRBJ2-2
ASSLVKGASNTGELF
>TRBV19|13|TRBJ2-1
ASSNTTGDYNEQF
>TRBV5-4|14|TRBJ2-7
ASSLLGGESSYEQY
>TRBV7-2|15|TRBJ1-1
ASSLVGPILLNTEAF
>TRBV11-2|13|TRBJ1-1
ASSLDYHPNTEAF
>TRBV6-1|17|TRBJ2-1
ASSEVGLATVSSYNEQF
>TRBV10-3|11|TRBJ2-1
AISEGTSSGQF
>TRBV10-3|15|TRBJ1-2
AISAPYKRLGGYGYT
>TRBV7-9|16|TRBJ2-2
ASSPDPAGTSGTGELF
>TRBV6-1|14|TRBJ2-5
ASSEAPAGLQETQY
>TRBV5-1|14|TRBJ1-1
ASSTQGGSVNTEAF
>TRBV19|11|TRBJ2-5
ASSSRRVETQY
>TRBV27|13|TRBJ2-3
ASSQGPWSPDTQY
>TRBV6-6|9|TRBJ2-3
ASSYGGEWY
>TRBV4-1|15|TRBJ1-6
ASSQEKPGGDCSPLH
>TRBV18|10|TRBJ2-4
ASSPSKNIQY
>TRBV7-3|14|TRBJ2-7
ASSPSGGRRTYEQY
>TRBV28|11|TRBJ1-2
ASSLRRSYGYT
>TRBV11-2|15|TRBJ1-4
ASSSTLYGPINEKLF
>TRBV7-6|12|TRBJ2-3
ASVKREGTDTQY
>TRBV10-3|13|TRBJ2-6
AISDDRAGANVLT
>TRBV5-6|13|TRBJ2-1
ASSFAGSSYNEQF
>TRBV4-1|15|TRBJ2-2
ASSQEGGTRDTGELF
>TRBV27|16|TRBJ2-3
ASAGSREGPEGTDTQY
>TRBV13|10|TRBJ1-2
ASSAAGYGYT
>TRBV7-9|12|TRBJ2-1
ASSCRPRGDEQF
>TRBV4-1|13|TRBJ2-3
ASSQDGQDTDTQY
>TRBV14|14|TRBJ1-3
ASSPLTELSGNTIY
>TRBV23-1|15|TRBJ2-2
ASSQFRQGAGTGELF
>TRBV7-9|14|TRBJ2-7
ASSLNPGTSGYEQY